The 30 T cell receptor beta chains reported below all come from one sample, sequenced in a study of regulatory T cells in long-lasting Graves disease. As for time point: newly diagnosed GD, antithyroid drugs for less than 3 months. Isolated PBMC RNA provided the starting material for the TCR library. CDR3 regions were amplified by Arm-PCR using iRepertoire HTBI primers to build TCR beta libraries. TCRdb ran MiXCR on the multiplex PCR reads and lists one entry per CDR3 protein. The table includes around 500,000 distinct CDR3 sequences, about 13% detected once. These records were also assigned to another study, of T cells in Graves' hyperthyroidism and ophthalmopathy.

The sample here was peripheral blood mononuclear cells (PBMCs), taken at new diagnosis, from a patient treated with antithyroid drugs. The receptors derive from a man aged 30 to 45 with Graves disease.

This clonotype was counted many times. The CDR3 loop is CASSLGGSVNEQFF. The CDR3 nucleotides are TGTGCCAGCAGTTTGGGCGGGAGCGTAAATGAGCAGTTCTTC. The rearrangement uses TRBV12-3 or TRBV12-4 and TRBJ2-1; 7 positions agree with TRBD2. The CDR3 covers 14 residues. The V segment lost 3 bases and the J segment 7 bases; nucleotides outside the gene matches: 6.

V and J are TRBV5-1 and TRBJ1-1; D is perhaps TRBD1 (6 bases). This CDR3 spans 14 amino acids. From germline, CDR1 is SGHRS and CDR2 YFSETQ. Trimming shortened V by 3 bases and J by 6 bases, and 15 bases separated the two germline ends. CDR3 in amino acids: CASSSGHRAAEAFF. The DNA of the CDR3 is TGCGCCAGCAGCTCGGGTCACAGGGCAGCTGAAGCTTTCTTT.

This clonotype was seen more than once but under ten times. Here the CDR3 reads CAWTPGQGANEKLFF. CDR3 DNA sequence: TGTGCCTGGACCCCGGGACAGGGAGCGAATGAAAAACTGTTTTTT. V usage is TRBV30 and J usage is TRBJ1-4, with 9 bases lining up with TRBD1. This CDR3 region has 15 residues. Germline lookup yields CDR1 GTSNPN and CDR2 SVGIG (reference sequence). Trimming removed 4 bases from V and 5 bases from J; junction bases left unmatched: 8.

The CDR3: CASSYDAYEQYF. The CDR3 bases are TGTGCCAGCTCCTATGACGCTTACGAGCAGTACTTC. This rearrangement joins TRBV12-3 or TRBV12-4 to TRBJ2-7; D not resolved. V dropped 8 bases and J dropped 4 bases, with 12 bases sitting between them. This CDR3 contains 12 residues.

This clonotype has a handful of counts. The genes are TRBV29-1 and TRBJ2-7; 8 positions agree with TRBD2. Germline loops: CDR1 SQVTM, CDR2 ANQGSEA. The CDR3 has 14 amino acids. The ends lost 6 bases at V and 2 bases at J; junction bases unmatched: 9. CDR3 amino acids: CSVLQTSGTYEQYF. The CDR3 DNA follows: TGCAGCGTGCTCCAAACTAGCGGCACCTACGAGCAGTACTTC.

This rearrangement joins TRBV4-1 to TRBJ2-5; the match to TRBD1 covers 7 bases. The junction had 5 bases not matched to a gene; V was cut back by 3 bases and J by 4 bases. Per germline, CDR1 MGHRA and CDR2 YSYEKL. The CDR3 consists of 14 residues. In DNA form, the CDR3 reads TGCGCCAGCAGCCATCAAGGGGGCCGAGAGACCCAGTACTTC. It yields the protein CASSHQGGRETQYF.

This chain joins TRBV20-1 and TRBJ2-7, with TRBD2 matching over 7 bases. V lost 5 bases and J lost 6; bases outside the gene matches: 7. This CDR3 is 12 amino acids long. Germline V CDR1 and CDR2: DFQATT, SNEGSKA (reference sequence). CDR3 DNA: TGCAGTGCTTGGGGGGGTTTGGGCGAGCAGTACTTC. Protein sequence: CSAWGGLGEQYF.

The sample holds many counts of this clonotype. The chain's CDR3 is CASSQKRERWNEQFF. For the CDR3, the DNA is TGTGCCAGCAGCCAAAAGCGGGAGCGGTGGAATGAGCAGTTCTTC. The chain employs TRBV7-8 and TRBJ2-1, with 8 bases lining up with TRBD2. CDR3 length equals 15 residues. The germline gives CDR1 SGHVS, CDR2 FQNEAQ. With 5 bases clipped from V and 7 bases from J, the junction kept 10 bases outside the gene matches.

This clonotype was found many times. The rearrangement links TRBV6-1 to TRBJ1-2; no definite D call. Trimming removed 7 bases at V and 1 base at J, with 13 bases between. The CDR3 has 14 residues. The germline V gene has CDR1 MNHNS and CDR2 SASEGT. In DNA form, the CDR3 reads TGTGCCAGCAAAACGGGAGATTTTAACTATGGCTACACCTTC. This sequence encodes CASKTGDFNYGYTF.

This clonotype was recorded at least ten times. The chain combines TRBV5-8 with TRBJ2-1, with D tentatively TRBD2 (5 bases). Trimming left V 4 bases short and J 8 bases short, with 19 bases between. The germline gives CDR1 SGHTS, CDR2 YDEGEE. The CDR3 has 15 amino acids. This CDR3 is CASSPPGIRIHEQFF. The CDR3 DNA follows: TGTGCCAGCAGCCCGCCGGGGATCAGGATCCATGAGCAGTTCTTC.

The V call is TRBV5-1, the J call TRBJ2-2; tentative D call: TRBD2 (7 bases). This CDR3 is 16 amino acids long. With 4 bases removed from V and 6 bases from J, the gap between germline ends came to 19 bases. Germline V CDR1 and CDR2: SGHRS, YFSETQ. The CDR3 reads CASSESLGAGAGELFF. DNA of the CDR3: TGCGCCAGCAGCGAGTCGCTGGGGGCGGGAGCCGGGGAGCTGTTTTTT.

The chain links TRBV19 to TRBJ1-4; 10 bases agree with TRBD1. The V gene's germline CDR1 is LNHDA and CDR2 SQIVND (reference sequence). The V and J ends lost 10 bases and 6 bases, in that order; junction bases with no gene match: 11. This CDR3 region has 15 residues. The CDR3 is CATQNPGTGDEKLFF. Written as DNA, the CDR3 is TGTGCCACCCAGAATCCCGGGACAGGGGATGAAAAACTGTTTTTT.

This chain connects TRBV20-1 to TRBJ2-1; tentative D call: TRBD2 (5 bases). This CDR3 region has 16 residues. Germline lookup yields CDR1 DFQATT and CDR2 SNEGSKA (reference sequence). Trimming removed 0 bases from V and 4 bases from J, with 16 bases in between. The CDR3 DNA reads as TGCAGTGCTAGAGATCACCGGGGTCGAGGGTACAATGAGCAGTTCTTC. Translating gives CSARDHRGRGYNEQFF.

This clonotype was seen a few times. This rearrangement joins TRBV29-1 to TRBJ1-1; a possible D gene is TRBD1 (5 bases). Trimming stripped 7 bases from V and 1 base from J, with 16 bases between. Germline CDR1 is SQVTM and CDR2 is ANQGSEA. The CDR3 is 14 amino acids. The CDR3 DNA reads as TGCAGCGCCTTAAGGCGGGGGACGAACACTGAAGCTTTCTTT. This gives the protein CSALRRGTNTEAFF.

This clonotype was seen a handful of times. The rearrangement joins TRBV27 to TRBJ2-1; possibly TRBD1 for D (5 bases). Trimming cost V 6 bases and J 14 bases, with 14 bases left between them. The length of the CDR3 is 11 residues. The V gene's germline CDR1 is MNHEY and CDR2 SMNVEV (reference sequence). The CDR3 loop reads CASRGAGRKFF. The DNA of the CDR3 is TGTGCCAGCAGAGGGGCAGGACGGAAGTTCTTC.

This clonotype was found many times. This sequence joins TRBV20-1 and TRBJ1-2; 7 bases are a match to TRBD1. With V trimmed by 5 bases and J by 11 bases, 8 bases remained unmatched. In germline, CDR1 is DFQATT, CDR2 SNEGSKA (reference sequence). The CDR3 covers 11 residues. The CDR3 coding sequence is TGCAGTGCTCGACAGGGTTCAGGGTACACCTTC. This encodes CSARQGSGYTF.

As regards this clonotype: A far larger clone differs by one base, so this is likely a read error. The CDR3 DNA follows: TGTGCCAGCAGTCCCTTGGGAGGGGGAGGGGAGACCCAGTTCTTC. It yields the protein CASSPLGGGGETQFF. This chain links TRBV7-2 with TRBJ2-1, with a tentative D call TRBD2 (7 bases). The V gene lost 6 bases and the J gene lost 13 bases, with 25 bases spanning the gap. Germline values: CDR1 SGHTA, CDR2 FQGNSA. This CDR3 is built from 15 residues.

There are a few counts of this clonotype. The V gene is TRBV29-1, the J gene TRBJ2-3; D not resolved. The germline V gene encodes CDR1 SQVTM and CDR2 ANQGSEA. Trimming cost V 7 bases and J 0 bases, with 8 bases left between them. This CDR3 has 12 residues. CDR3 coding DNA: TGCAGCGCCCATTCTAGCACAGATACGCAGTATTTT. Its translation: CSAHSSTDTQYF.

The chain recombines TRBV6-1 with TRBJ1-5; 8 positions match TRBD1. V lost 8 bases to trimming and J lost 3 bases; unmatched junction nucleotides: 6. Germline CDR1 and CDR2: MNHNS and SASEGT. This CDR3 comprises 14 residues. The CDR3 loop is CASRRTGNNQPQHF. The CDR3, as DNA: TGTGCCAGCCGGCGGACAGGGAACAATCAGCCCCAGCATTTT.

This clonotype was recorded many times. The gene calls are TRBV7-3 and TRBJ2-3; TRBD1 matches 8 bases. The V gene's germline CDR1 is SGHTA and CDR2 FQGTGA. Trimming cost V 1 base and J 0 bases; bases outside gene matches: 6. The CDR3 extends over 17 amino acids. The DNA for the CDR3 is TGTGCCAGCAGCTTAATCTTTCAGGGGGCTAGCACAGATACGCAGTATTTT. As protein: CASSLIFQGASTDTQYF.

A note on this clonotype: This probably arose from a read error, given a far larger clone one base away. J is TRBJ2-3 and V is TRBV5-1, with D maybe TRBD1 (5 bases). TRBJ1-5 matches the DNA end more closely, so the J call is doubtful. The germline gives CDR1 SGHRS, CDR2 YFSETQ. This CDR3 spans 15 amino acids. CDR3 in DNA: TGTGCCAGCAGCTCCCGTGGGGGAAGCACAGATACGCAGCATTTT. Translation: CASSSRGGSTDTQHF.

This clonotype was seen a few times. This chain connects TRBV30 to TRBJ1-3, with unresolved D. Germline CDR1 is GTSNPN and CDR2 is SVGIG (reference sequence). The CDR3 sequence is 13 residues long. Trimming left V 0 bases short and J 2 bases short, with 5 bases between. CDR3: CAWSVVTGNTIYF. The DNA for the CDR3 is TGTGCCTGGAGTGTTGTAACTGGAAACACCATATATTTT.

CDR3 region: CAISESVRAAGLDTQYF. The CDR3 DNA reads as TGTGCCATCAGTGAGTCTGTTAGGGCCGCGGGCCTAGATACGCAGTATTTT. The chain has TRBV10-3 and TRBJ2-3; D is possibly TRBD2 (5 bases). From germline, CDR1 is ENHRY and CDR2 SYGVKD. The ends were cut back, 0 bases at V and 5 bases at J, with 18 bases in the middle. The CDR3 is 17 residues long.

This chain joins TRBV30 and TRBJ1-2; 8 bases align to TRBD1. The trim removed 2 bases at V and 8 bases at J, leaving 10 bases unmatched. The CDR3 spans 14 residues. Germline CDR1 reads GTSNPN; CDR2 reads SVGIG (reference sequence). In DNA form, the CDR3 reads TGTGCCTGGAGTACTACGGTACAGGGGGGGGGCTACACCTTC. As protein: CAWSTTVQGGGYTF.

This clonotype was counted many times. The CDR3, as DNA: TGTGCCAGCAGGGGACTAGGCGGGGAGCAGTACTTC. Its translation is CASRGLGGEQYF. The genes are TRBV2 and TRBJ2-7; 8 positions agree with TRBD2. The trim removed 6 bases at V and 7 bases at J, leaving 5 bases unmatched. The CDR3 loop spans 12 amino acids. In germline, CDR1 is SNHLY, CDR2 FYNNEI.

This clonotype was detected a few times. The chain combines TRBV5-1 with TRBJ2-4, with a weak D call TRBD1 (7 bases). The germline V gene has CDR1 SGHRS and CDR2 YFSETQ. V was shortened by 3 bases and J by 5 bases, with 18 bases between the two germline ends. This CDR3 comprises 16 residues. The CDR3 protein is CASSYRPGGGENIQYF. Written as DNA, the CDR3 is TGCGCCAGCAGCTATCGACCAGGGGGAGGCGAAAACATTCAGTACTTC.

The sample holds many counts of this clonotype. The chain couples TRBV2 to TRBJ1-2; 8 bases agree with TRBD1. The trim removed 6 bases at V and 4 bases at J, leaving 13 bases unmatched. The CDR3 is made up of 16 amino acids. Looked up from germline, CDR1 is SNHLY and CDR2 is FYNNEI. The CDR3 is CASRDRAAVTFYGYTF. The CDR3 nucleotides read TGTGCCAGCAGGGACAGGGCCGCTGTCACGTTCTATGGCTACACCTTC. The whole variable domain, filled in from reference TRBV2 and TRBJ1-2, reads EPEVTQTPSHQVTQMGQEVILRCVPISNHLYFYWYRQILGQKVEFLVSFYNNEISEKSEIFDDQFSVERPDGSNFTLKIRSTKLEDSAMYFCASRDRAAVTFYGYTFGSGTRLTVV.

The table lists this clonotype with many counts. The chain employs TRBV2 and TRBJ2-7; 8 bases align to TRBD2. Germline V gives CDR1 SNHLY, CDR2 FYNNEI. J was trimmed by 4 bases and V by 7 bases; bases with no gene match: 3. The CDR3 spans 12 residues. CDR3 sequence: CASTREGYEQYF. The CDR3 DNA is TGTGCCAGCACACGGGAGGGTTACGAGCAGTACTTC.

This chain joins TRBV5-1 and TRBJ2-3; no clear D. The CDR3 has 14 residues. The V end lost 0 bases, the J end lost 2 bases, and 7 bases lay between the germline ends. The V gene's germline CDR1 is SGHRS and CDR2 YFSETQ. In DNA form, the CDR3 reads TGCGCCAGCAGCTTGGGGGCCGCCACAGATACGCAGTATTTT. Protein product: CASSLGAATDTQYF.

The CDR3 DNA sequence: TGTGCCAGCAGTCAGGGCGTCTTGGGCACAGATACGCAGTATTTT. This gives the protein CASSQGVLGTDTQYF. The J gene is TRBJ2-3, the V gene TRBV12-3 or TRBV12-4; D might be TRBD1 (5 bases). The CDR3 sequence is 15 residues long. The V gene lost 5 bases and the J gene lost 1 base, with 13 bases spanning the gap.